Sequencing of this T cell receptor beta chain was carried out in a study of vaccination effects on CD4 cells after COVID-19 (dated by TCRdb to between 2021 and 2022). Broadly, across the study: The ViraFEST assay stimulated PBMC with viral peptide pools and then used TCR sequencing to identify antigen-specific CD4+ T cell clonotypes by expansion. Post-vaccine samples across the study were collected a median of 72 days after the second dose, with a range of 14 to 241. Roughly 2 million PBMC per well were cultured in IMDM with about 5.4% human AB serum, around 10 IU/ml IL-2 and gentamicin, plus 10 ug/ml peptides. The study compared SARS-CoV-2 spike-specific CD4+ TCR repertoires before and after mRNA vaccination in COVID-19 convalescent patients and infection-naive vaccine recipients. Altogether, about 10 COVID-19 convalescent patients and 4 SARS-CoV-2-naive healthy vaccine recipients made up the full study. Cultures from other donors in the study were sequenced with the Oncomine TCR Beta short-read assay on an Illumina iSeq 100.

After about 9 days of culture, CD4+ T cells were isolated with the EasySep CD4+ T cell isolation kit. Each participant got two doses of an mRNA SARS-CoV-2 vaccine, either BNT162b2 or mRNA-1273. The absence of prior SARS-CoV-2 infection in healthy vaccine recipients was confirmed by negative nucleocapsid antibodies before and after vaccination. On days 3 and 7, half of the culture medium was replaced with fresh IL-2-containing medium. Unless otherwise noted, each peptide stimulation condition was cultured in triplicate wells. Using Ficoll-Paque Plus gradient centrifugation, PBMC were separated from whole blood and then either used fresh or cryopreserved at -140C. Genomic DNA was extracted from cultured CD4+ T cells with the QIAamp micro DNA kit. For this chain, trimming is 2 bases at the V end and 5 bases at the J end, and the number of junction bases without a gene match is 3. The CDR3 runs 13 residues from the cysteine to the phenylalanine. Of all the DNA, just the CDR3 is kept, 39 bases in frame from base 1. CDR1 and CDR2 are drawn from the germline V gene: SGHRS, YFSETQ.

For this clone: Its cognate antigen has yet to be identified. No quality values exist for individual bases; no much larger clone is one base distant.

The paper's findings and limits, for the study overall: The study was limited by a small number of convalescent patients, and early post-infection timepoints were lacking. At late post-vaccination timepoints, both infection-induced and vaccine-induced clones showed marked clonal contraction, consistent with waning T cell responses. In healthy vaccine recipients, vaccine-induced clones were almost all SARS-CoV-2 mono-reactive, with only 1 of 255 cross-reactive with common cold coronaviruses.

The library relied on the immunoSEQ multiplex PCR assay. DNA from the CD4+ T cells that had been cultured and isolated underwent TCR beta CDR3 sequencing. The original methods were these. Non-productive TCR sequences were removed, reads were trimmed to the CDR3 region, and CDR3s of at least 7 amino acids were retained. The MANAFEST web app was used to identify antigen-specific clonotypes by comparing expansion in peptide wells with expansion in reference cultures. Positive clones required FDR<0.05 expansion versus reference and all other wells, odds ratio above 5, and frequency above 0.1% in two replicate wells. Cross-reactive clonotypes were defined as significantly expanded in SARS-CoV-2 spike wells and in at least one common cold coronavirus spike condition. Using the stringdist R package, CDR3 similarity was measured by Levenshtein distance, and unrooted trees were constructed with ape in R 3.6.1. What TCRdb holds here is the immuneACCESS table cut down to in-frame rearrangements. Part of the clones is not present; checked against another copy, under half of the missing clones reflect an unresolved V gene, and the others are unexplained. D and trimming were read from the DNA, whereas the V and J calls and clone size are those reported in that table. The sample table shows fewer than 60,000 clones, and 78% are seen once. Clones ranked in the top ten supply about 4.5% of the sample.

The specimen was CD4+ T cells from PBMCs cultured without peptide, collected after COVID-19 vaccination. The chain joins TRBV5-1 to TRBJ2-5; 7 of the junction bases match TRBD2. This clonotype originated in a human donor who received a COVID-19 vaccine. DNA sequence: TGCGCCAGCAGCTTCGGGGGGATGGAGACCCAGTACTTC. Translated, it gives CASSFGGMETQYF.